These T cell receptor beta chains were read from a single sample in a study of T cell changes during pregnancy in multiple sclerosis. Clones were sequenced by immunoSEQ multiplex PCR, and TCRdb holds only the in-frame ones, with some missing. The sample lists some 48,000 clones; 80% to 90% were seen once. Sequencing was performed on CD8+ T cells from peripheral blood mononuclear cells, taken in the second trimester of pregnancy. All receptors come from a female donor with multiple sclerosis, enrolled in a pregnancy study. Each CDR3 is given with its conserved first and last residue. D genes are given only for firm matches. Not every row has a clone size; where given, it reads once, few, many or a size class.

clone_size	d_call	v_call	j_call	cdr3_aa	cdr3_nt
NA	TRBD2	TRBV19	TRBJ2-1	CASSLGTSGISYNEQFF	TGTGCCAGTAGTCTGGGGACTAGCGGGATCTCCTACAATGAGCAGTTCTTC
few	NA	TRBV28	TRBJ2-7	CASLYRSWSYEQYF	TGTGCCAGCCTGTACCGGTCATGGTCCTACGAGCAGTACTTC
NA	TRBD1	TRBV13	TRBJ2-5	CASSSPGQSEETQYF	TGTGCCAGCAGCTCGCCGGGACAGTCAGAAGAGACCCAGTACTTC
NA	NA	TRBV6-7	TRBJ2-7	CASSYVQGLPSSYEQYF	TGTGCCAGCAGTTACGTCCAGGGTCTCCCAAGCTCCTACGAGCAGTACTTC
NA	NA	TRBV27	TRBJ2-1	CASSLVENNEQFF	TGTGCCAGCAGTTTGGTCGAGAACAATGAGCAGTTCTTC
once	TRBD2	TRBV7-2	TRBJ2-5	CASSLMRTSVAETQYF	TGTGCCAGCAGCTTAATGCGGACTAGCGTTGCGGAGACCCAGTACTTC
NA	TRBD2	TRBV27	TRBJ2-1	CASSQAGPPYNEQFF	TGTGCCAGCAGCCAAGCGGGGCCACCTTACAATGAGCAGTTCTTC
NA	TRBD2	TRBV9	TRBJ2-1	CASSVSSGGDEQFF	TGTGCCAGCAGCGTATCTAGCGGGGGGGATGAGCAGTTCTTC
NA	TRBD2	TRBV10-2	TRBJ2-3	CASRATSGSTDTQYF	TGCGCCAGCAGAGCGACTAGCGGGAGCACAGATACGCAGTATTTT
once	NA	TRBV11-3	TRBJ2-7	CASSPLIRYSVHEQYF	TGTGCCAGCAGCCCCTTAATCAGGTATAGCGTCCACGAGCAGTACTTC
NA	NA	TRBV14	TRBJ1-1	CASSQLPGVTNTEAFF	TGTGCCAGCAGCCAACTCCCCGGGGTAACCAACACTGAAGCTTTCTTT